This TCR beta chain was captured by sequencing in a study of blood T cells in healthy people across ages. The CDR3 is 13 amino acids. V lost 3 bases and J 4 bases, leaving 9 bases between the germline ends. Germline V gene data show CDR1 as SGHTA and CDR2 as FQGNSA. Through a sample-barcoded 5' primer and a J-beta primer mix, a second PCR was run for about 6 to 11 cycles. Each CDR3 protein gets one entry after TCRdb re-called the 5' RACE reads with MiXCR. The sample carries 1.5 million to 2 million distinct CDR3 sequences, 35% to 50% recorded once. The rearrangement links TRBV7-2 to TRBJ1-2; D not certain. The TCR originated in a human donor in good health. The sample consisted of blood. As DNA, the CDR3 is TGTGCCAGCAGCTTGCGGCACGTCTATGGCTACACCTTC. It translates to CASSLRHVYGYTF.